This T cell receptor beta chain was sequenced in a study of blood T cell repertoires in COVID-19. CDR3 size: 15 residues. Germline loops: CDR1 SGHRS, CDR2 YFSETQ. The J segment lost 3 bases and the V segment lost 4 bases, leaving 10 bases of the junction unmatched. Original data processing: Amplification of reference gene primers provided the estimated nucleated cell counts. TCRdb's table, derived via immunoSEQ multiplex PCR, lists solely in-frame clones and lacks some. Clonal size and the V and J genes are those of that table, whereas D and trimming came from the DNA. Found here are some 260,000 clones, about three quarters of them singletons; the top ten hold 3.3%.

Material for sequencing was peripheral blood. The sequence was obtained from an elderly woman with acute or convalescent COVID-19. The chain links TRBV5-1 to TRBJ2-7; TRBD2 matches at 7 bases. Here the CDR3 reads CASSDGPGGIYEQYF. CDR3 bases: TGCGCCAGCAGCGATGGCCCGGGGGGTATCTACGAGCAGTACTTC.